Shown below are 28 T cell receptor beta chains from a single sample sequenced in a study of cytomegalovirus exposure and HLA in healthy donors. With 60 Vbeta and 13 Jbeta primers, the PCR was carried out. Repertoires were generated with immunoSEQ multiplex PCR, while TCRdb's copy carries only in-frame clones and drops some. The sample yields more than 90,000 clones, 79% seen once. The specimen sequenced was PBMCs. These receptors came from a woman between 18 and 29 years old in good health and CMV-seropositive.

The chain employs TRBV28 and TRBJ2-3; 10 bases align to TRBD2. V dropped 5 bases and J dropped 3; count of bases not matched to a gene: 11. The germline gives CDR1 MDHEN, CDR2 SYDVKM. This CDR3 is built from 17 residues. The CDR3 here is CASSPRGSGRETDTQYF. The CDR3 bases are TGTGCCAGCAGTCCCAGGGGGAGCGGGAGGGAAACAGATACGCAGTATTTT. Supplemented by reference TRBV28 and TRBJ2-3, the full variable domain reads DVKVTQSSRYLVKRTGEKVFLECVQDMDHENMFWYRQDPGLGLRLIYFSYDVKMKEKGDIPEGYSVSREKKERFSLILESASTNQTSMYLCASSPRGSGRETDTQYFGPGTRLTVL.

The V gene is TRBV30, the J gene TRBJ1-2; possible D gene TRBD1, 5 bases. Trimming pared 0 bases from V and 5 bases from J, leaving 16 bases between. This CDR3 spans 15 amino acids. Germline V gene lookup returns CDR1 GTSNPN and CDR2 SVGIG (reference sequence). This CDR3 is CAWSVTRGGRYGYTF. The CDR3 DNA reads as TGTGCCTGGAGTGTAACACGGGGGGGTCGATATGGCTACACCTTC.

This clone was detected once. The genes are TRBV6-1 and TRBJ2-7, with 7 positions matching TRBD1. Trimming took 4 bases from V and 0 from J; bases not matched to a gene: 12. The CDR3 extends over 17 amino acids. CDR1 MNHNS and CDR2 SASEGT come from the germline V gene. This CDR3 reads CASSVSGTEDSSYEQYF. Here the CDR3 DNA reads TGTGCCAGCAGTGTTTCCGGGACAGAGGATAGCTCCTACGAGCAGTACTTC.

This clone appeared a few times. The rearrangement joins TRBV6-6 to TRBJ2-5, with 7 positions matching TRBD1. Germline CDR1 and CDR2: MNHNY and SVGAGI (reference sequence). This CDR3 region has 13 residues. Trimming took 10 bases from V and 2 from J; bases not matched to a gene: 7. The CDR3 DNA sequence: TGTGCCATACAAAGGGGACAGCAAGAGACCCAGTACTTC. Protein sequence: CAIQRGQQETQYF.

The chain combines TRBV5-4 with TRBJ2-5, with 8 bases aligning to TRBD1. Germline CDR1 SGHNT, CDR2 YYREEE (reference sequence). There are 16 residues in the CDR3. The J segment lost 2 bases and the V segment lost 4 bases, leaving 10 bases of the junction unmatched. The CDR3 DNA follows: TGTGCCAGCAGCCGGGCTGACAGGACAGGGCAAGAGACCCAGTACTTC. Protein sequence: CASSRADRTGQETQYF.

V usage is TRBV6-5 and J usage is TRBJ2-4; D call uncertain. The V end was cut by 2 bases, the J end by 8 bases, with 10 bases between. Germline V gene lookup returns CDR1 MNHEY and CDR2 SVGAGI. CDR3 length: 13 amino acids. The CDR3 protein is CASSYLQTDIQYF. DNA of the CDR3: TGTGCCAGCAGTTACCTACAGACGGACATTCAGTACTTC.

The chain is built from TRBV27 and TRBJ2-1; 7 bases map to TRBD2. The CDR3 spans 16 residues. V lost 1 base, J lost 10 bases, and 13 bases stayed unmatched. Germline CDR1 and CDR2: MNHEY and SMNVEV (reference sequence). The CDR3 sequence is CASSLLVGREGREQFF. The CDR3 DNA follows: TGTGCCAGCAGTTTATTGGTCGGCAGGGAGGGACGAGAGCAGTTCTTC.

This clone was seen once. V usage is TRBV7-9 and J usage is TRBJ1-1; D gene uncertain. Germline-derived CDR1 and CDR2 are SEHNR and FQNEAQ (reference sequence). Trimming removed 8 bases from V and 10 bases from J, with 14 bases in between. The CDR3 contains 11 residues. The CDR3 spells CASSGGELAFF. CDR3 in DNA: TGTGCCAGCTCTGGTGGGGAGCTAGCTTTCTTT.

In the case of this clone: The same CDR3 can be traced to other DNA sequences in this sample. V gene TRBV6-1 combines with J gene TRBJ2-7; 10 bases are shared with TRBD1. Germline CDR1 MNHNS, CDR2 SASEGT. The junction had 3 bases not matched to a gene; V was cut back by 7 bases and J by 0 bases. The CDR3 covers 14 residues. CDR3 DNA: TGTGCCAGCACCCGGGACAGGGGCTCCTACGAGCAGTACTTC. It translates to CASTRDRGSYEQYF.

J is TRBJ2-7 and V is TRBV4-2; TRBD2 aligns across 7 bases. V shed 0 bases, J shed 4 bases, and the junction held 12 bases outside the gene matches. Germline V CDR1 and CDR2: LGHNA, YNFKEQ. CDR3 length: 17 amino acids. The CDR3 sequence: CASSQDPGSGGSYEQYF. The CDR3 DNA follows: TGTGCCAGCAGCCAAGATCCCGGGTCGGGAGGAAGTTACGAGCAGTACTTC.

The rearrangement links TRBV6-4 to TRBJ1-1; the match to TRBD1 covers 7 bases. From germline, CDR1 is MRHNA and CDR2 SNTAGT. With 2 bases clipped from V and 0 bases from J, the junction kept 9 bases outside the gene matches. The CDR3 covers 17 residues. This CDR3 reads CASSDLRGPGMNTEAFF. Here the CDR3 DNA reads TGTGCCAGCAGTGACCTAAGGGGGCCGGGGATGAACACTGAAGCTTTCTTT.

In regard to this clone: A read error may produce the germline difference seen at one junction end. This rearrangement joins TRBV7-9 to TRBJ2-1; 12 positions agree with TRBD2. From germline, CDR1 is SEHNR and CDR2 FQNEAQ (reference sequence). CDR3 length equals 17 residues. The CDR3 reads CDSSLAASGRAYNEQFF. CDR3 nucleotide sequence: TGTGACAGCAGCTTAGCCGCTAGCGGGAGGGCCTACAATGAGCAGTTCTTC.

This chain links TRBV7-2 with TRBJ2-1; the D is unclear. The V end was cut by 2 bases, the J end by 2 bases, with 4 bases between. This CDR3 spans 13 amino acids. CDR1 and CDR2 from the germline V gene are SGHTA and FQGNSA. The DNA for the CDR3 is TGTGCCAGCAGCTTAAGAGCCTACAATGAGCAGTTCTTC. It specifies CASSLRAYNEQFF. Based on the CDR3 plus reference TRBV7-2 and TRBJ2-1, the full variable domain is GAGVSQSPSNKVTEKGKDVELRCDPISGHTALYWYRQSLGQGLEFLIYFQGNSAPDKSGLPSDRFSAERTGGSVSTLTIQRTQQEDSAVYLCASSLRAYNEQFFGPGTRLTVL.

This chain connects TRBV13 to TRBJ2-1; 12 bases match TRBD2. Per the germline V gene, CDR1 is PRHDT and CDR2 is FYEKMQ (reference sequence). V lost 7 bases to trimming and J lost 0 bases; unmatched junction nucleotides: 7. This CDR3 spans 17 amino acids. DNA for the CDR3: TGTGCCAGCATCGGACTAGCGGGATCGAGCTCCTACAATGAGCAGTTCTTC. Its protein is CASIGLAGSSSYNEQFF.

This chain joins TRBV5-4 and TRBJ2-7, with D tentatively TRBD1 (6 bases). Trimming took 4 bases from V and 2 from J, leaving 13 bases between them. Germline V gene sequence: CDR1 SGHNT, CDR2 YYREEE (reference sequence). The CDR3 length is 14 residues. Written as DNA, the CDR3 is TGTGCCAGCAGCGAATCGACAGGAACCTACGAGCAGTACTTC. It is translated as CASSESTGTYEQYF.

J is TRBJ2-3 and V is TRBV6-4, with 9 bases lining up with TRBD1. The length of the CDR3 is 15 residues. Trimming took 4 bases from V and 4 from J; bases not matched to a gene: 6. Germline CDR1 reads MRHNA; CDR2 reads SNTAGT. As DNA, the CDR3 is TGTGCCAGCAGTGCCACGACAGGGGGGTCAGATACGCAGTATTTT. It is translated as CASSATTGGSDTQYF.

Concerning this clone: Germline is not matched at one junction end, which may reflect a read error. The CDR3, as DNA: TGTGCCAGCAGGGAGGAGTCCTTCAATGAGCAGTTCTTC. It specifies CASREESFNEQFF. V is TRBV28 and J is TRBJ2-1; maybe TRBD2 (5 bases). Germline CDR1 reads MDHEN; CDR2 reads SYDVKM. CDR3 length equals 13 residues.

The rearrangement joins TRBV7-3 to TRBJ1-2; the D gene is possibly TRBD1 (5 bases). The V gene lost 1 base and the J gene lost 8 bases, with 20 bases spanning the gap. The V gene's germline CDR1 is SGHTA and CDR2 FQGTGA. The CDR3 contains 16 residues. The CDR3 loop reads CASSLIHGQGLRGYTF. CDR3 DNA: TGTGCCAGCAGCTTAATACATGGGCAGGGACTACGAGGCTACACCTTC.

This clone appeared a single time. The junction shows a germline mismatch at one end, possibly a read error. V gene TRBV6-5 combines with J gene TRBJ1-5; D is perhaps TRBD1 (6 bases). The CDR3 consists of 12 residues. Per germline, CDR1 MNHEY and CDR2 SVGAGI. The DNA of the CDR3 is TGCGCGACAGGCTATAGCAATCAGCCCCAGCATTTT. This encodes CATGYSNQPQHF.

The chain links TRBV5-6 to TRBJ2-1, with D possibly being TRBD2 (5 bases). The length of the CDR3 is 17 residues. Germline CDR1 is SGHDT and CDR2 is YYEEEE. V lost 2 bases and J 0 bases, leaving 15 bases between the germline ends. The CDR3 is CASSFRERGFSYNEQFF. CDR3 bases: TGTGCCAGCAGCTTTCGAGAACGGGGATTCTCCTACAATGAGCAGTTCTTC. Filled out from reference TRBV5-6 and TRBJ2-1, the complete variable domain reads DAGVTQSPTHLIKTRGQQVTLRCSPKSGHDTVSWYQQALGQGPQFIFQYYEEEERQRGNFPDRFSGHQFPNYSSELNVNALLLGDSALYLCASSFRERGFSYNEQFFGPGTRLTVL.

This chain connects TRBV4-2 to TRBJ1-4; TRBD1 agrees at 11 bases. The V segment lost 1 base and the J segment 2 bases; nucleotides outside the gene matches: 12. The CDR3 consists of 20 residues. From germline, CDR1 is LGHNA and CDR2 YNFKEQ. CDR3 amino acids: CASSQGFSVGQGATNEKLFF. Here the CDR3 DNA reads TGTGCCAGCAGCCAAGGTTTTTCGGTAGGACAGGGGGCGACTAATGAAAAACTGTTTTTT.

This sequence joins TRBV5-4 and TRBJ2-5; D gene ambiguous. Germline CDR1 reads SGHNT; CDR2 reads YYREEE (reference sequence). This CDR3 region has 14 residues. The V gene lost 4 bases and the J gene lost 1 base, with 11 bases spanning the gap. In nucleotides, the CDR3 is TGTGCCAGCAGCCCAATGGGCAGCCAAGAGACCCAGTACTTC. Its protein product is CASSPMGSQETQYF.

This chain connects TRBV5-4 to TRBJ2-2; 12 bases are a match to TRBD2. Germline lookup yields CDR1 SGHNT and CDR2 YYREEE (reference sequence). V shed 4 bases, J shed 7 bases, and the junction held 11 bases outside the gene matches. The CDR3 loop spans 17 amino acids. The CDR3 DNA follows: TGTGCCAGCAGCACCCGACTAGCGGGAGAGTTCGGCGGGGAGCTGTTTTTT. Amino acids: CASSTRLAGEFGGELFF.

V is TRBV6-5 and J is TRBJ2-7; a weak D match, TRBD1 (6 bases). The V and J ends lost 5 bases and 6 bases respectively, with 17 bases between them. Germline V gene data show CDR1 as MNHEY and CDR2 as SVGAGI. CDR3 size: 14 residues. As DNA, the CDR3 is TGTGCCAGCAGTCCACAGGGAGCACTCCTCGAGCAGTACTTC. Its translation is CASSPQGALLEQYF.

V gene TRBV2 combines with J gene TRBJ2-7, with 14 bases lining up with TRBD2. The CDR3 is made up of 15 amino acids. Germline lookup yields CDR1 SNHLY and CDR2 FYNNEI. With V trimmed by 4 bases and J by 7 bases, 6 bases remained unmatched. The CDR3 protein is CASSATSGRAGEQYF. The CDR3 DNA reads as TGTGCCAGCAGTGCGACTAGCGGGAGGGCCGGGGAGCAGTACTTC.

The chain recombines TRBV9 with TRBJ2-7, with 7 positions matching TRBD1. The CDR3 consists of 14 residues. V was clipped by 7 bases and J by 0 bases; unmatched bases: 7. Germline CDR1 SGDLS, CDR2 YYNGEE. The CDR3 loop reads CASARGSPSYEQYF. The CDR3 DNA sequence: TGTGCCAGCGCCAGGGGGAGTCCCTCCTACGAGCAGTACTTC.

The chain carries TRBV9 and TRBJ2-3; D call uncertain. The CDR3 runs 14 residues. V lost 0 bases and J 1 base, leaving 6 bases between the germline ends. The germline V gene has CDR1 SGDLS and CDR2 YYNGEE. The CDR3: CASSVGAGTDTQYF. In DNA form, the CDR3 reads TGTGCCAGCAGCGTAGGGGCCGGCACAGATACGCAGTATTTT.

The V and J genes are TRBV6-1 and TRBJ1-2; 10 bases match TRBD1. The V gene's germline CDR1 is MNHNS and CDR2 SASEGT. The CDR3 runs to 16 residues. The ends lost 1 base at V and 4 bases at J; junction bases unmatched: 6. DNA of the CDR3: TGTGCCAGCAGTGAAGTGATGACAGGGGGCAGCTATGGCTACACCTTC. The encoded protein is CASSEVMTGGSYGYTF.